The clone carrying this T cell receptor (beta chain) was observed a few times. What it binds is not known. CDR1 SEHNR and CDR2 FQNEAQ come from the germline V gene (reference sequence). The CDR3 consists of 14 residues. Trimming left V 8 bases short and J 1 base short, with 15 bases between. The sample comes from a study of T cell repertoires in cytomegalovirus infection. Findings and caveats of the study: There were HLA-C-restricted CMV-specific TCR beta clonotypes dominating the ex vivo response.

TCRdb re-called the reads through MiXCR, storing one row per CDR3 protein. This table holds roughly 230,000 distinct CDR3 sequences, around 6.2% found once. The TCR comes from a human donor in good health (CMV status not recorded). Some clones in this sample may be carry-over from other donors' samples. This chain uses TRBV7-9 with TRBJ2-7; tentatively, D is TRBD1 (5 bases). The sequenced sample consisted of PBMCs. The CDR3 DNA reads TGTGCCAGCTCCGCCCCGACAGCGTCCTACGAGCAGTACTTC. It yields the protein CASSAPTASYEQYF.